This TCR beta chain was obtained from a study of blood T cell repertoires in COVID-19. Study at large: In each case, the material was cDNA or gDNA derived from T cells, B-cell-depleted T cells, or PBMCs.

V lost 4 bases, J lost 0 bases, and 12 bases lay in between. Germline V lookup: CDR1 GTSNPN, CDR2 SVGIG (reference sequence). CDR3 length: 14 residues. Study processing details: For nucleated cells, counts were estimated from reference gene primer amplification. Produced via immunoSEQ multiplex PCR; TCRdb's table is partial and in-frame only. The D gene and trimming were derived from the DNA, and the V and J assignments and clone size from that table. The sample includes over 35,000 clones, roughly nine tenths of them seen just once. V is TRBV30 and J is TRBJ1-1; weak D call: TRBD1 (6 bases). The receptor was derived from a man in his sixties or seventies with active COVID-19. The sample consisted of peripheral blood. The CDR3, as DNA: TGTGCCTGGAAGAGGGACACCATGAACACTGAAGCTTTCTTT. Translating gives CAWKRDTMNTEAFF.